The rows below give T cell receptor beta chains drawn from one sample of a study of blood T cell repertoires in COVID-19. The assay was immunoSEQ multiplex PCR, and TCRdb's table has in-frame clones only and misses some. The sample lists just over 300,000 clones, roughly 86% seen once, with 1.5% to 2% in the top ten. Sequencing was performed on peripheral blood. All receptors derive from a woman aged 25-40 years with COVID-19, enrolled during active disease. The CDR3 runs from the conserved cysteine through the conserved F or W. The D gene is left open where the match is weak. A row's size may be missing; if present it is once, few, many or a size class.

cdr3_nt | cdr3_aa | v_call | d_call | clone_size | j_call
TGTGCCAGTAGTTTTGACAGGGGTAAGACCCAGTACTTC | CASSFDRGKTQYF | TRBV19 | TRBD1 | - | TRBJ2-5
TGTGCCAGCAGCACAAAACAGGGGAACGATGAGCAGTTCTTC | CASSTKQGNDEQFF | TRBV7-3 | TRBD1 | - | TRBJ2-1
TGTGCCAGCAGTTACCCCGGCGGGGGGGCCGGAGAGACCCAGTACTTC | CASSYPGGGAGETQYF | TRBV6-5 | TRBD2 | once | TRBJ2-5
TGCAGCGCCGCCAGGGGCGTGGATGGCTACACCTTC | CSAARGVDGYTF | TRBV29-1 | - | once | TRBJ1-2
TGTGCCAGCAGCCCTGACCAGGCAGGGTTACACAATGAGCAGTTCTTC | CASSPDQAGLHNEQFF | TRBV7-2 | - | - | TRBJ2-1
TGTGCCAGCAGTTACTCAAGCGGGGGTGGCGAGCAGTACTTC | CASSYSSGGGEQYF | TRBV6-2/TRBV6-3 | TRBD2 | - | TRBJ2-7
TGTGCCAGCAGCTTGGACAGTATTACCCCTAACTATGGCTACACCTTC | CASSLDSITPNYGYTF | TRBV9 | - | - | TRBJ1-2
TGTGCCAGCAGTTACGCTAGCGGGGGGGCGAACACCGGGGAGCTGTTTTTT | CASSYASGGANTGELFF | TRBV6-2/TRBV6-3 | TRBD2 | - | TRBJ2-2
TGTGCCAGCAGCCCTATAGGGACTAACGGACACTATGGCTACACCTTC | CASSPIGTNGHYGYTF | TRBV5-5 | - | - | TRBJ1-2
TGTGCCAGCAGCGCCGGGACAGGGGTCACAGATACGCAGTATTTT | CASSAGTGVTDTQYF | TRBV9 | TRBD1 | - | TRBJ2-3
TGTGCCAGCAGCCCAGGGGGTAGATCTGGCTACACCTTC | CASSPGGRSGYTF | TRBV11-3 | TRBD1 | - | TRBJ1-2
TGTGCCAGCAGCCACCGGGACAGGGGTTTTGGCTACACCTTC | CASSHRDRGFGYTF | TRBV7-8 | TRBD1 | - | TRBJ1-2
TGTGCCAGCAGCTTAGCTAGCGGGGGGTTGACAGATACGCAGTATTTT | CASSLASGGLTDTQYF | TRBV7-9 | TRBD2 | once | TRBJ2-3
TGCGCCAGCAGCCCACAGGGGGCAGAGGGGGAGCTGTTTTTT | CASSPQGAEGELFF | TRBV5-1 | TRBD1 | - | TRBJ2-2
TGTGCCAGTAGTAGGGCCTCTGGGGCCAACGTCCTGACTTTC | CASSRASGANVLTF | TRBV19 | - | - | TRBJ2-6